Below, one T cell receptor beta chain is given with its context. Its antigen is unidentified. The data were obtained in a study of yellow fever vaccine responses in identical twins. CDR3 size: 15 residues. V lost 3 bases and J lost 2, with 13 bases in between. General study points: Twins reportedly appeared to share part of their vaccine T cell response while keeping part individual.

TCRdb recomputed calls from the RT-PCR reads with MiXCR, one row per CDR3 protein. The profile shows about 5,400 distinct CDR3 sequences, just over 85% of them singletons. The chain uses TRBV7-1 and TRBJ1-1; a weak D match, TRBD1 (5 bases). TRBV7-1 is reported as an ORF; its role is uncertain. This receptor was obtained from a woman younger than 30 who received the yellow fever vaccine. The source was T cells from blood (PBMCs), unsorted or a sorted subset (not recorded which), collected before or after yellow fever vaccination (not recorded which). CDR3 DNA sequence: TGTGCCAGCAGCTCCCGGCGTGGGGCCAACACTGAAGCTTTCTTT. Protein sequence: CASSSRRGANTEAFF.